What follows are 15 T cell receptor beta chains derived from one specimen sequenced in a study of vaccination and CD4 T cells after COVID-19. Treatment denoted: approximately 11-day PBMC culture with coronavirus spike peptide pools or control peptides (ViraFEST assay). The unexposed donor gave CD4+ T cells before the COVID-19 pandemic (2011-2018). Sequencing of DNA taken from cultured CD4+ T cells relied on the Oncomine TCR Beta short-read assay. Each CDR3 protein gets one entry after TCRdb re-called the PCR reads with MiXCR. The repertoire consists of 600 to 950 distinct CDR3 sequences, with 10% to 13% occurring once and the leading ten covering around a fifth. For these receptors, no antigen is known. The sample was CD4+ T cells from blood, cultured in vitro. Source of these receptors: a human donor in good health.

This clonotype qualifies as large (0.1 to 1%). The rearrangement links TRBV6-1 to TRBJ1-6, with D unclear. Looked up from germline, CDR1 is MNHNS and CDR2 is SASEGT. CDR3 size: 13 residues. V lost 1 base, J lost 10 bases, and 8 bases lay in between. The CDR3 here is CASSEDNGSPLHF. In DNA, the CDR3 is TGTGCCAGCAGTGAAGATAATGGGTCACCCCTCCACTTT.

The V call is TRBV18, the J call TRBJ1-2, with TRBD1 identical over 8 bases. Germline V CDR1 and CDR2: KGHSH, LQKENI. The trim removed 6 bases at V and 5 bases at J, leaving 14 bases unmatched. The CDR3 has 16 amino acids. DNA for the CDR3: TGTGCCAGCTCCTCATCCCGGACAGGGACACGGTATGGCTACACCTTC. It is translated as CASSSSRTGTRYGYTF.

This clonotype is large in the sample. V and J are TRBV6-1 and TRBJ2-3; D perhaps matches TRBD2 (7 bases). V shed 8 bases and J shed 2 bases, with 23 bases lying between them. The V gene's germline CDR1 is MNHNS and CDR2 SASEGT. CDR3 size: 17 residues. The CDR3 loop reads CASSGSAGAPPTDTQYF. The CDR3 nucleotides are TGTGCCAGCTCGGGGTCGGCGGGGGCCCCCCCCACAGATACGCAGTATTTT.

This sequence joins TRBV5-6 and TRBJ2-3; D might be TRBD1 (5 bases). This CDR3 is built from 15 residues. The germline V gene has CDR1 SGHDT and CDR2 YYEEEE. Between the trimmed V and J ends, which lost 4 bases and 0 bases, there was a span of 12 bases. Written as DNA, the CDR3 is TGTGCCAGCAGCCTCGGACAACTCAGCACAGATACGCAGTATTTT. Translated: CASSLGQLSTDTQYF. The variable domain in full, completed from reference TRBV5-6 and TRBJ2-3, reads DAGVTQSPTHLIKTRGQQVTLRCSPKSGHDTVSWYQQALGQGPQFIFQYYEEEERQRGNFPDRFSGHQFPNYSSELNVNALLLGDSALYLCASSLGQLSTDTQYFGPGTRLTVL.

Judged by abundance, this clonotype is large (0.1 to 1%). The genes are TRBV6-1 and TRBJ2-5; maybe TRBD1 (6 bases). V was cut by 6 bases and J by 5 bases, with 19 bases left in between. Germline CDR1 reads MNHNS; CDR2 reads SASEGT. This CDR3 has 15 residues. The CDR3 is CASSQGHQGRETQYF. In DNA form, the CDR3 reads TGTGCCAGCAGCCAGGGACATCAGGGCCGGGAGACCCAGTACTTC.

In this sample, this clonotype is large. V usage is TRBV19 and J usage is TRBJ1-5; D is unresolved. Trimming took off 2 bases at V and 0 bases at J, with 8 bases between the two ends. There are 15 residues in the CDR3. Germline loops: CDR1 LNHDA, CDR2 SQIVND (reference sequence). As DNA, the CDR3 is TGTGCCAGTAGTATAACGCTGAATAGCAATCAGCCCCAGCATTTT. This translates into CASSITLNSNQPQHF.

This clonotype was detected a few times. Given a much more abundant clone one base away, this may be a read error. This rearrangement joins TRBV15 to TRBJ2-1; 9 nucleotides align to TRBD2. The CDR3 length is 15 residues. CDR1 and CDR2 from the germline V gene are LNHNV and YYDKDF (reference sequence). The J segment lost 8 bases and the V segment lost 0 bases, leaving 5 bases of the junction unmatched. The CDR3: CATSRDGGRVDEQFF. As DNA, the CDR3 is TGTGCCACCAGCAGAGATGGCGGGAGGGTCGATGAGCAGTTCTTC.

This clonotype is labeled as large. The chain joins TRBV2 to TRBJ2-7; D remains ambiguous. V was pared by 6 bases and J by 3 bases, with 18 bases between. Germline CDR1 SNHLY, CDR2 FYNNEI. This CDR3 contains 15 residues. The CDR3 coding sequence is TGTGCCAGCAGCATGGGCCGGGCAGGTGGCTACGAGCAGTACTTC. Translating gives CASSMGRAGGYEQYF.

The chain recombines TRBV3-1 with TRBJ2-3, with D possibly being TRBD2 (5 bases). The CDR3 extends over 13 amino acids. V lost 2 bases and J 9 bases, leaving 12 bases between the germline ends. In germline, CDR1 is LGHDT, CDR2 YNNKEL (reference sequence). This CDR3 reads CASSQSPTGTQYF. The CDR3, as DNA: TGTGCCAGCAGCCAATCTCCCACGGGGACGCAGTATTTT.

Only a few counts were recorded for this clonotype. The rearrangement joins TRBV5-4 to TRBJ2-2; TRBD2 might be the D (5 bases). Germline V gene lookup returns CDR1 SGHNT and CDR2 YYREEE (reference sequence). V gave up 3 bases and J gave up 0 bases, with 9 bases separating them. The CDR3 length is 15 residues. CDR3 sequence (DNA): TGTGCCAGCAGCTCGGAGGTGGCGAACACCGGGGAGCTGTTTTTT. Its protein product is CASSSEVANTGELFF. The variable domain in full, with the rest retrieved from reference TRBV5-4 and TRBJ2-2, is ETGVTQSPTHLIKTRGQQVTLRCSSQSGHNTVSWYQQALGQGPQFIFQYYREEENGRGNFPPRFSGLQFPNYSSELNVNALELDDSALYLCASSSEVANTGELFFGEGSRLTVL.

V gene TRBV5-1 combines with J gene TRBJ2-7; either TRBD1 or TRBD2 may supply D (5 bases each). The V end was cut by 7 bases, the J end by 2 bases, with 13 bases between. The CDR3 loop spans 13 amino acids. CDR1 and CDR2 (germline): SGHRS, YFSETQ. The CDR3 sequence: CASGRDQAYEQYF. Written as DNA, the CDR3 is TGCGCCAGCGGCCGGGACCAAGCCTACGAGCAGTACTTC.

By share, this clonotype counts as large. CDR3 sequence reads: CAISEFRSASTDTQYF. DNA for the CDR3: TGTGCCATCAGTGAGTTCCGATCCGCAAGCACAGATACGCAGTATTTT. The chain links TRBV10-3 to TRBJ2-3, with D unresolved. V lost 1 base, J lost 0 bases, and 11 bases lay in between. Per germline, CDR1 ENHRY and CDR2 SYGVKD. CDR3 size: 16 residues.

The chain has TRBV28 and TRBJ2-2; D unclear. From germline, CDR1 is MDHEN and CDR2 SYDVKM. Trimming left V 7 bases short and J 3 bases short, with 15 bases between. CDR3 length: 15 amino acids. The CDR3 DNA is TGTGCCAGCATCCCCCAGCCCTGGGACACCGGGGAGCTGTTTTTT. It codes for CASIPQPWDTGELFF. Full variable domain (remainder filled in from reference TRBV28 and TRBJ2-2): DVKVTQSSRYLVKRTGEKVFLECVQDMDHENMFWYRQDPGLGLRLIYFSYDVKMKEKGDIPEGYSVSREKKERFSLILESASTNQTSMYLCASIPQPWDTGELFFGEGSRLTVL.

This clonotype is judged large. V gene TRBV12-3 or TRBV12-4 combines with J gene TRBJ1-5, with a weak D call TRBD1 (5 bases). The CDR3 extends over 13 amino acids. V lost 4 bases and J 6 bases, leaving 10 bases between the germline ends. CDR3 amino acids: CASSSGVGQPQHF. The CDR3 nucleotides read TGTGCCAGCAGTTCGGGGGTTGGTCAGCCCCAGCATTTT.

On this clonotype: This may be a read error, as it is one base from a much larger clone. V gene TRBV7-9 combines with J gene TRBJ2-5, with no clear D. The V gene's germline CDR1 is SEHNR and CDR2 FQNEAQ (reference sequence). V lost 6 bases to trimming and J lost 5 bases, with 13 bases between them. The CDR3 totals 13 residues. CDR3 coding DNA: TGTGCCAGCAGTCCCAACTCCCACGAGACCCAGTACTTC. Encoded protein: CASSPNSHETQYF.